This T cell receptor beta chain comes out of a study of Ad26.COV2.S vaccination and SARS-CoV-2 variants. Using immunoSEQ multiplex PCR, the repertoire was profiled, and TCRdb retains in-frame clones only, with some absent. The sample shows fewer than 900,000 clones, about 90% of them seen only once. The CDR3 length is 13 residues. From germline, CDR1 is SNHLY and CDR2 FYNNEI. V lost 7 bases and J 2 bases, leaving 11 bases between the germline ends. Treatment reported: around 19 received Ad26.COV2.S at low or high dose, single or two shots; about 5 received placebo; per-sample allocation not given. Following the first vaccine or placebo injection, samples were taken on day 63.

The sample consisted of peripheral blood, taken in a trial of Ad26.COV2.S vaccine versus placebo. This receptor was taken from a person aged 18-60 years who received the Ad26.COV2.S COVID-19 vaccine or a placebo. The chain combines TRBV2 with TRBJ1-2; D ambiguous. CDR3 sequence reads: CASTGSANYGYTF. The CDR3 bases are TGTGCCAGCACCGGCAGCGCCAACTATGGCTACACCTTC.